This T cell receptor beta chain was found in a study of blood T cells in healthy people across ages. This clonotype was seen only once. Antigen specificity is unknown. General observations from the study: Conclusively comparing naive with antigen-experienced cells was impossible with unsorted PBMCs.

PCR was performed a second time for 7 to 11 cycles using a sample-barcoded 5' primer and a J-beta primer mix. TCRdb re-called the 5' RACE reads with MiXCR, one entry per CDR3 protein. The table records 1.5 million to 2 million distinct CDR3 sequences, about 28% of them present only once. The specimen was blood. This receptor was obtained from a woman between 25 and 40 years old in good health.

The DNA for the CDR3 is TGTGCCAGCAGTTCCGGGATAGCCAAAAACATTCAGTACTTC. Translated, it gives CASSSGIAKNIQYF. The rearrangement uses TRBV27 and TRBJ2-4, with D possibly matching TRBD2 (5 bases). CDR3 length equals 14 residues. Germline CDR1 MNHEY, CDR2 SMNVEV (reference sequence). Trimming cost V 4 bases and J 0 bases, with 7 bases left between them.